What follows is one T cell receptor (beta chain) and its context. Gene and germline names: mouse. The CDR3 end falls 1 residue outside the read, so it is completed with the germline J gene. TCRdb's table, derived via immunoSEQ multiplex PCR, lists solely in-frame clones and lacks some. This table has about 11,000 clones, 30% to 40% appearing once. The data are from a study of tissue T cells after allogeneic stem cell transplantation. Germline trimming cut 8 bases from V and 3 bases from J; bases unmatched to any gene: 4. CDR3 length: 12 amino acids. Germline CDR1 is KGHPV and CDR2 is FQNQEV (reference sequence). The time point here: mouse harvest day 7 after allogeneic transplant. Tail vein injection delivered 10^7 T-cell-depleted bone marrow cells and 10^6 splenic CD5+ T cells.

The sequence came from a female BALB/c mouse given C57BL/6 T cells with graft-versus-host disease after an allogeneic hematopoietic cell transplant. This rearrangement joins TRBV26 to TRBJ2-7, with 7 positions matching TRBD1. Sequencing was performed on skin. Incomplete CDR3 DNA: TGTGCCAGCCGCCGGGACAGCTATGAACAGTAC. Translated: CASRRDSYEQY. The entire CDR3 sequence reads CASRRDSYEQYF.